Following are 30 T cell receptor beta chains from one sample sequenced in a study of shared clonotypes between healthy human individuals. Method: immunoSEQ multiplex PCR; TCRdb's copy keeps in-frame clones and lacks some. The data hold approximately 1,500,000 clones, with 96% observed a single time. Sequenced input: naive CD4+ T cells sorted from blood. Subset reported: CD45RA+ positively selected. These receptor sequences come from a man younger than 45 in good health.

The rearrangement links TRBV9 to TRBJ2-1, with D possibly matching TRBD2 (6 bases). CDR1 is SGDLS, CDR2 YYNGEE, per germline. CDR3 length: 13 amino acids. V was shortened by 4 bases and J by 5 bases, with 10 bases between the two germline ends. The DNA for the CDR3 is TGTGCCAGCAGCTTTAGCGGAAACAATGAGCAGTTCTTC. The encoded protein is CASSFSGNNEQFF.

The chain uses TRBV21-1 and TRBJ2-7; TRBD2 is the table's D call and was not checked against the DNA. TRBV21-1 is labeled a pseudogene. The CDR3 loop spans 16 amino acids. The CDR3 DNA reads TGTGCCAGCACCTTTCTAGCGGGAGATGGTACCTACGAGCAGTACTTC. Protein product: CASTFLAGDGTYEQYF.

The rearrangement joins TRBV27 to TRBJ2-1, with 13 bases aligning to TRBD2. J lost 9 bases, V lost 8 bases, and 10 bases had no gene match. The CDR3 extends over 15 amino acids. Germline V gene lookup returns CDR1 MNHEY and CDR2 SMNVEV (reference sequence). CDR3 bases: TGTGCCAGCGGATCACTAGCGGGAGGGCCAGGTGAGCAGTTCTTC. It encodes CASGSLAGGPGEQFF.

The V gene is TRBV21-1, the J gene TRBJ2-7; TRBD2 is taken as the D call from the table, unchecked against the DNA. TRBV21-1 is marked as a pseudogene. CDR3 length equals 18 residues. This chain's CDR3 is CASSSWTHLGGSQYEQYF. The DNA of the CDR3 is TGTGCCAGCAGCTCATGGACCCACCTTGGCGGGAGCCAGTACGAGCAGTACTTC.

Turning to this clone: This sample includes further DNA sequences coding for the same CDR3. The DNA for the CDR3 is TGCGCCAGCAGCCAAGAGGCCAGGGGGAACTATGGCTACACCTTC. Its protein is CASSQEARGNYGYTF. The J gene is TRBJ1-2, the V gene TRBV4-3; 7 nucleotides align to TRBD1. V lost 0 bases and J lost 2; bases outside the gene matches: 3. CDR1 and CDR2 (germline): LGHNA, YSLEER. The CDR3 has 15 residues.

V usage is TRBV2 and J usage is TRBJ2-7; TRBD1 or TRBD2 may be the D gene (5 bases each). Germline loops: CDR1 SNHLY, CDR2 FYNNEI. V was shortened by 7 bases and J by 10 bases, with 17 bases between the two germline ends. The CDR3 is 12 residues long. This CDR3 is CASIEGEEGQYF. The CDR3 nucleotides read TGTGCCAGCATCGAAGGGGAAGAGGGCCAGTACTTC.

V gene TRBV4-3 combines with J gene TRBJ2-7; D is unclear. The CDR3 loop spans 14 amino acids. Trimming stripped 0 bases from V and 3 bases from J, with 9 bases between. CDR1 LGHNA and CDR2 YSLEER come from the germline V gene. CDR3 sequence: CASSQDIYSYEQYF. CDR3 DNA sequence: TGCGCCAGCAGCCAAGATATATATAGCTACGAGCAGTACTTC.

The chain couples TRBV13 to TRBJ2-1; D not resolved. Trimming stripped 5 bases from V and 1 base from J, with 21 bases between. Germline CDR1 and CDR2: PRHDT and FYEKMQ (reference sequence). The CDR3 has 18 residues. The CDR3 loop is CASSANWKRSKSYNEQFF. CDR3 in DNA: TGTGCCAGCAGCGCCAACTGGAAACGGAGTAAATCCTACAATGAGCAGTTCTTC.

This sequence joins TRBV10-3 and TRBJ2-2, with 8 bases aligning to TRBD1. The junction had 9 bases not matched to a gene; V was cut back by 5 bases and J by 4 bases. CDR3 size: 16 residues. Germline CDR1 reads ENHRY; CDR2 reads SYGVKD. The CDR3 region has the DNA TGTGCCATCAGTTCAGGACAGGGCGGGCTCACCGGGGAGCTGTTTTTT. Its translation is CAISSGQGGLTGELFF.

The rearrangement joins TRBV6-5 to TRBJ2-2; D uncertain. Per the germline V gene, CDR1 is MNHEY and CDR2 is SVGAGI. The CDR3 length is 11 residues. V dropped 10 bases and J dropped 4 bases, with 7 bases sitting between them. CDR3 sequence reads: CATFSTGELFF. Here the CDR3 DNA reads TGTGCCACCTTTAGCACCGGGGAGCTGTTTTTT.

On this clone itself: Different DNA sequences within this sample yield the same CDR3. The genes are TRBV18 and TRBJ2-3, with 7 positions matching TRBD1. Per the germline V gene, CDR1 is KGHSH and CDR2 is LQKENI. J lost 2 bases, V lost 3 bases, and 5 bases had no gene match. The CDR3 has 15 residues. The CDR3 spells CASSPPGQSTDTQYF. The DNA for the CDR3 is TGTGCCAGCTCACCTCCGGGACAGTCCACAGATACGCAGTATTTT.

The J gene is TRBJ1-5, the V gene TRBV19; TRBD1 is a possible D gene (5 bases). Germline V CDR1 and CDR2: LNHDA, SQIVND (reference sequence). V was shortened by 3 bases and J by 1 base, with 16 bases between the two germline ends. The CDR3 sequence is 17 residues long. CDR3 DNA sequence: TGTGCCAGTAGTATGTGGCGCTCGGGGGTCAGCAATCAGCCCCAGCATTTT. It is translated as CASSMWRSGVSNQPQHF.

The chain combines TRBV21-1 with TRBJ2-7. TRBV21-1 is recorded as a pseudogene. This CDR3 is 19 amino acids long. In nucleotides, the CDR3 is TGTGCCAGCAGCAAAACGGCGGGACATATGAGGAAGGTTGGCTACGAGCAGTACTTC. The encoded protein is CASSKTAGHMRKVGYEQYF.

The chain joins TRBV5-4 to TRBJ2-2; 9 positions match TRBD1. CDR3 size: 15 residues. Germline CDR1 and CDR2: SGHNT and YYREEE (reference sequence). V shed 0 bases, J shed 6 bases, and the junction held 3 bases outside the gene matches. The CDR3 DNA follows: TGTGCCAGCAGCTTGGTGACAGGGGGGCCCGGGGAGCTGTTTTTT. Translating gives CASSLVTGGPGELFF.

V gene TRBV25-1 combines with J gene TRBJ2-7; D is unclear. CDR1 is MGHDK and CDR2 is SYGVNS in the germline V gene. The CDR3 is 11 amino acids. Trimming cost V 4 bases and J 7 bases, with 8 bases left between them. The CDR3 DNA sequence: TGTGCCAGCAGTGCATTATGGGAGCAGTACTTC. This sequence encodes CASSALWEQYF.

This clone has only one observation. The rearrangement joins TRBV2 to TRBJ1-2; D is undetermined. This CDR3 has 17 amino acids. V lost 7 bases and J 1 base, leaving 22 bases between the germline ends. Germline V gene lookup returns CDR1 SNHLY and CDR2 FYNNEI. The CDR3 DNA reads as TGTGCCAGCACCTCGTACCCGGGCTTACAAGATAACTATGGCTACACCTTC. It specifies CASTSYPGLQDNYGYTF.

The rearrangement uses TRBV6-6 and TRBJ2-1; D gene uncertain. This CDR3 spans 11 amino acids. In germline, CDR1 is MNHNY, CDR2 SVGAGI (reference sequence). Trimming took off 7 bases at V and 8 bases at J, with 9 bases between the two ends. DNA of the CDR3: TGTGCCAGCATCTACGGCGATGAGCAGTTCTTC. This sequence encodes CASIYGDEQFF.

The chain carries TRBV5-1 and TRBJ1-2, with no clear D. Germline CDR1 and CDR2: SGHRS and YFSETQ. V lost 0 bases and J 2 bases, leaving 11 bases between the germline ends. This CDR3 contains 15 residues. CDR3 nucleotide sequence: TGCGCCAGCAGCTTGGTGGACGTCCGAAACTATGGCTACACCTTC. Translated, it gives CASSLVDVRNYGYTF. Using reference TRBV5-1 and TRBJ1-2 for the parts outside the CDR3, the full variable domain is KAGVTQTPRYLIKTRGQQVTLSCSPISGHRSVSWYQQTPGQGLQFLFEYFSETQRNKGNFPGRFSGRQFSNSRSEMNVSTLELGDSALYLCASSLVDVRNYGYTFGSGTRLTVV.

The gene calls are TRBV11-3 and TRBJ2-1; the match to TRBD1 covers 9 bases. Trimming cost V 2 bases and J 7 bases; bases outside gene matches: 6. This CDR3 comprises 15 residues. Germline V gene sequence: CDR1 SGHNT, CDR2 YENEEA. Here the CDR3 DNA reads TGTGCCAGCAGCTTAACGTGGGACAGGGCGAATGAGCAGTTCTTC. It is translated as CASSLTWDRANEQFF.

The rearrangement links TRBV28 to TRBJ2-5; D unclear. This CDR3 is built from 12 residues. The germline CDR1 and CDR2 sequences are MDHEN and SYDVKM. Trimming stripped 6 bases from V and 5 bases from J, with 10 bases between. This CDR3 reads CASSYMGETQYF. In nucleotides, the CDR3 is TGTGCCAGCAGCTACATGGGGGAGACCCAGTACTTC.

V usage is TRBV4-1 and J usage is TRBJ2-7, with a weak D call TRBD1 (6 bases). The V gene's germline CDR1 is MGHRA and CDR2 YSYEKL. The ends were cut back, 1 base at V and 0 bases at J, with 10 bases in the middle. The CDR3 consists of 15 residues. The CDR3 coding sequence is TGCGCCAGCAGCCAAGGACAGGTAGCCTCCTACGAGCAGTACTTC. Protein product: CASSQGQVASYEQYF.

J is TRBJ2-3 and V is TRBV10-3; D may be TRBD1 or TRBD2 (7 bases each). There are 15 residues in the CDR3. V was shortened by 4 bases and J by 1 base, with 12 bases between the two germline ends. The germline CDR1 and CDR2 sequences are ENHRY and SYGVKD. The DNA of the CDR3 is TGTGCCATCAGTGGGGAGGGGGCGCGCACAGATACGCAGTATTTT. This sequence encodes CAISGEGARTDTQYF.

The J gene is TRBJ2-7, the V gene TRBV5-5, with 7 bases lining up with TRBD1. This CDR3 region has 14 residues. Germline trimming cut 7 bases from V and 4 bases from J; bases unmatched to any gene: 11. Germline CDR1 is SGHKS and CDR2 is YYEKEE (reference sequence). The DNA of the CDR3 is TGTGCCAGCGCATCCGGGACAGTCCTTTACGAGCAGTACTTC. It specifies CASASGTVLYEQYF.

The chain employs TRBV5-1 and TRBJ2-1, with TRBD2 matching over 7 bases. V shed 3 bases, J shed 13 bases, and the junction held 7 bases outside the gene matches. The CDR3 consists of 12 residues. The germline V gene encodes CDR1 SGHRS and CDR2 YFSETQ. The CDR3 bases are TGCGCCAGCAGCTCCACTAGCGCGGAACAGTTCTTC. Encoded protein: CASSSTSAEQFF.

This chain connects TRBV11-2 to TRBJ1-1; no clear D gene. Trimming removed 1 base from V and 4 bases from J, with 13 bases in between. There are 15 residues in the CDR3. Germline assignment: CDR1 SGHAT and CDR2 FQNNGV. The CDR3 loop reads CASSLGASRGTEAFF. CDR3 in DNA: TGTGCCAGCAGCTTAGGGGCCTCTCGGGGCACTGAAGCTTTCTTT.

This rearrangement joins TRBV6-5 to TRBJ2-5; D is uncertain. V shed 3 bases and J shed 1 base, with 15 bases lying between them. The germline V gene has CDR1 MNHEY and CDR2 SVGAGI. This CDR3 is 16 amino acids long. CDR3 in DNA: TGTGCCAGCAGTTATGGGCGGCACGACGCCCAAGAGACCCAGTACTTC. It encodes CASSYGRHDAQETQYF.

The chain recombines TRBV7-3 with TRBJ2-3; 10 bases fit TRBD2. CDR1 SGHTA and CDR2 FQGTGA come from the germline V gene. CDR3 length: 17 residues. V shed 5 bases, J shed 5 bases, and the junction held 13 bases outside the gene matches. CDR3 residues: CASSPPSGRAHQDTQYF. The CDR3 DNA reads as TGTGCCAGCAGCCCACCCAGCGGGAGGGCCCATCAAGATACGCAGTATTTT. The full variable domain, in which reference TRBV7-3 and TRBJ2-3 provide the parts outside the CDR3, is GAGVSQTPSNKVTEKGKYVELRCDPISGHTALYWYRQSLGQGPEFLIYFQGTGAADDSGLPNDRFFAVRPEGSVSTLKIQRTERGDSAVYLCASSPPSGRAHQDTQYFGPGTRLTVL.

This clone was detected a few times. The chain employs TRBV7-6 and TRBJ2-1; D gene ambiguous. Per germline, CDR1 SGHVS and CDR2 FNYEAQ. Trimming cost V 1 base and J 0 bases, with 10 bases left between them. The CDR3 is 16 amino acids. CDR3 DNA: TGTGCCAGCAGCTTAGGTTCAGGTAGCTCCTACAATGAGCAGTTCTTC. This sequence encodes CASSLGSGSSYNEQFF. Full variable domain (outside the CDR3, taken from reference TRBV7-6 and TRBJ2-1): GAGVSQSPRYKVTKRGQDVALRCDPISGHVSLYWYRQALGQGPEFLTYFNYEAQQDKSGLPNDRFSAERPEGSISTLTIQRTEQRDSAMYRCASSLGSGSSYNEQFFGPGTRLTVL.

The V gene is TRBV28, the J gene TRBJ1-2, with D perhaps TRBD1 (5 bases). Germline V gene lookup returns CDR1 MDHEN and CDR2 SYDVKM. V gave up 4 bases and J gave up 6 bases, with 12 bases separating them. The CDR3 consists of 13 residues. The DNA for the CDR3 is TGTGCCAGCAGTTCCTCTATGGGGGATGGCTACACCTTC. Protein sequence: CASSSSMGDGYTF.

CDR3 amino acids: CASSLEGQNYGYTF. The CDR3 nucleotides are TGTGCCAGCAGCCTTGAGGGGCAGAACTATGGCTACACCTTC. This chain joins TRBV9 and TRBJ1-2, with a tentative D call TRBD1 (5 bases). The CDR3 covers 14 residues. Germline V gene lookup returns CDR1 SGDLS and CDR2 YYNGEE. V shed 4 bases and J shed 2 bases, with 12 bases lying between them. Looking up the rest from reference TRBV9 and TRBJ1-2 gives the full variable domain: DSGVTQTPKHLITATGQRVTLRCSPRSGDLSVYWYQQSLDQGLQFLIQYYNGEERAKGNILERFSAQQFPDLHSELNLSSLELGDSALYFCASSLEGQNYGYTFGSGTRLTVV.